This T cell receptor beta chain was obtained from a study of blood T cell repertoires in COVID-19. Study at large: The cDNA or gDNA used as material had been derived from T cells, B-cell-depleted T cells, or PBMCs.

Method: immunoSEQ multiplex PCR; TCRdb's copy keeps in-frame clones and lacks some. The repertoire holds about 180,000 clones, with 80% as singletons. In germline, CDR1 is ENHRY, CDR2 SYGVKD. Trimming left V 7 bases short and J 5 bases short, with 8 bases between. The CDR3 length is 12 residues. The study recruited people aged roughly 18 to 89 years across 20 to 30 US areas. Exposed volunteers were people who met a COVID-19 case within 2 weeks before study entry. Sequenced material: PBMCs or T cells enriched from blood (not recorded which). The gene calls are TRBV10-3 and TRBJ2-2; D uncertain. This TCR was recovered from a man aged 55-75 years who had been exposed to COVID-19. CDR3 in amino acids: CAITPSTGELFF. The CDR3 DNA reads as TGTGCCATCACCCCTAGTACCGGGGAGCTGTTTTTT.